The entry that follows covers one T cell receptor (beta chain) sequence. These data belong to a study of T cell responses to AZD1222 COVID-19 vaccine. Profiling relied on immunoSEQ multiplex PCR, and the TCRdb table lists in-frame clones only, not all of them. Altogether about 79,000 clones are present, 80% being singletons, with the ten largest covering 20% to 25%. Germline lookup yields CDR1 SGDLS and CDR2 YYNGEE. V shed 3 bases, J shed 3 bases, and the junction held 2 bases outside the gene matches. The CDR3 runs to 14 residues. V gene TRBV9 combines with J gene TRBJ1-2; TRBD1 aligns across 10 bases. This receptor was taken from an adult in good health. The material was peripheral blood, obtained on day 0 of AZD1222 vaccination. CDR3 sequence reads: CASSAGQGHYGYTF. DNA of the CDR3: TGTGCCAGCAGCGCGGGACAGGGGCACTATGGCTACACCTTC.